This T cell receptor beta chain was sequenced in a study of CD8+ T cells in alopecia areata. Study background: Twice daily, treated patients received 5 to 10 mg of oral tofacitinib. Percent affected scalp area, the SALT score, rated treated patients' severity. Study-level findings and limits: An increase in clonality over normal scalp was evident in lesional scalp, especially alopecia totalis/universalis.

The authors extracted RNA and reverse transcribed it into cDNA as the sequencing template. Some clones are missing from TCRdb's copy, which holds only in-frame ones; the method was immunoSEQ multiplex PCR. The data contain 190,000 or so clones, around 58% of them singletons. The length of the CDR3 is 13 residues. V lost 2 bases, J lost 8 bases, and 12 bases lay in between. The germline gives CDR1 WNHNN, CDR2 SYGVQD (reference sequence). A note on this clone: What it recognizes is unknown.

Treatment indicated: oral pan-JAK inhibitor, 5-10 mg twice daily. The investigators collected lesional scalp punch biopsies and peripheral blood from alopecia areata patients. The sequencing used CD8+ T cells sorted from blood, collected at week 24, from a patient treated with tofacitinib. The gene calls are TRBV10-1 and TRBJ1-1; D may be TRBD1 (6 bases). The clonotype was recovered from a human donor with alopecia areata. The CDR3 coding sequence is TGCGCCAGCAGTGAGACGTCCGACAGGGAAGCTTTCTTT. Translation: CASSETSDREAFF.